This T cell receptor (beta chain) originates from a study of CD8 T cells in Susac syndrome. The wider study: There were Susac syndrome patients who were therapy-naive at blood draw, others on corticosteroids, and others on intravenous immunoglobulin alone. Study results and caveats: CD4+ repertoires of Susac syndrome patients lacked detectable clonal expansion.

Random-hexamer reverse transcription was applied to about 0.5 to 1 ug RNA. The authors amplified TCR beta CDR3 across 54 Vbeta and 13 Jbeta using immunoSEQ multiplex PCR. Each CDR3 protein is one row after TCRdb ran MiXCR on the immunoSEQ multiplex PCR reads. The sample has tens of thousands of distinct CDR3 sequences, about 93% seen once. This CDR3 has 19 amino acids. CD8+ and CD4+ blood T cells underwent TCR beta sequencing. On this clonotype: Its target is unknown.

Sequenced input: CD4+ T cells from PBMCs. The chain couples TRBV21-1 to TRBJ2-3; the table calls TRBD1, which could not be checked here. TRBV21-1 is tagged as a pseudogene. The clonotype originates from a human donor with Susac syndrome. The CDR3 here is CASSKNWTGPCASTDTQYF. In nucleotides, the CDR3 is TGTGCCAGCAGCAAAAATTGGACAGGGCCCTGTGCTAGCACAGATACGCAGTATTTT.